These T cell receptor beta chains were read from a single sample in a study of blood T cell repertoires in COVID-19. Method: immunoSEQ multiplex PCR; TCRdb's copy keeps in-frame clones and lacks some. This table holds roughly 300,000 clones, approximately 90% found once. Material: peripheral blood. The receptors originated from a woman aged 30 to 39 with COVID-19, enrolled during active disease. Each CDR3 is given with its conserved first and last residue. Fields, in order: D gene, V gene, CDR3 length, J gene, clone size, CDR3 protein, CDR3 DNA. A D gene is named only where the DNA matches it firmly. The size entry is marked missing in some rows and otherwise reads once, few, many or a size class.

d_gene: .; v_gene: TRBV30; len: 13; j_gene: TRBJ1-5; abundance: many; CDR3aa: CAWSVQGNQPQHF; CDR3nt: TGTGCCTGGAGTGTACAGGGCAATCAGCCCCAGCATTTT
d_gene: .; v_gene: TRBV7-9; len: 12; j_gene: TRBJ1-2; abundance: .; CDR3aa: CASSPLGEGYTF; CDR3nt: TGTGCCAGCAGCCCGCTCGGGGAGGGCTACACCTTC
d_gene: TRBD2; v_gene: TRBV5-1; len: 16; j_gene: TRBJ2-1; abundance: .; CDR3aa: CASSLAGGTSYNEQFF; CDR3nt: TGCGCCAGCAGCTTAGCGGGAGGGACCTCCTACAATGAGCAGTTCTTC
d_gene: TRBD1; v_gene: TRBV11-2; len: 15; j_gene: TRBJ1-4; abundance: .; CDR3aa: CASSEYRGLNEKLFF; CDR3nt: TGTGCCAGCAGCGAATACAGGGGGCTTAATGAAAAACTGTTTTTT
d_gene: .; v_gene: TRBV9; len: 15; j_gene: TRBJ1-2; abundance: .; CDR3aa: CASSVEGRANYGYTF; CDR3nt: TGTGCCAGCAGCGTAGAGGGCAGGGCAAACTATGGCTACACCTTC
d_gene: .; v_gene: TRBV3-1/TRBV3-2; len: 15; j_gene: TRBJ1-4; abundance: .; CDR3aa: CASSQDGRSNEKLFF; CDR3nt: TGTGCCAGCAGCCAAGATGGTCGGTCTAATGAAAAACTGTTTTTT
d_gene: .; v_gene: TRBV5-6; len: 14; j_gene: TRBJ2-2; abundance: once; CDR3aa: CASSRDSQTGELFF; CDR3nt: TGTGCCAGCAGCCGCGACAGCCAAACCGGGGAGCTGTTTTTT
d_gene: .; v_gene: TRBV29-1; len: 17; j_gene: TRBJ1-2; abundance: .; CDR3aa: CSARSVFGALLNYGYTF; CDR3nt: TGCAGCGCCCGGTCCGTGTTTGGGGCCCTACTTAACTATGGCTACACCTTC
d_gene: TRBD2; v_gene: TRBV29-1; len: 15; j_gene: TRBJ2-5; abundance: once; CDR3aa: CSVAGLAGVLETQYF; CDR3nt: TGCAGCGTTGCTGGACTAGCGGGAGTCTTGGAGACCCAGTACTTC
d_gene: .; v_gene: TRBV4-1; len: 15; j_gene: TRBJ1-5; abundance: .; CDR3aa: CASRLGPWESQPQHF; CDR3nt: TGCGCCAGCAGACTGGGCCCCTGGGAGAGTCAGCCCCAGCATTTT
d_gene: TRBD1; v_gene: TRBV19; len: 13; j_gene: TRBJ1-4; abundance: .; CDR3aa: CASSPDRGEKLFF; CDR3nt: TGTGCCAGTAGTCCCGACAGGGGTGAAAAACTGTTTTTT
d_gene: .; v_gene: TRBV7-2; len: 15; j_gene: TRBJ2-5; abundance: .; CDR3aa: CASSLDPTSTETQYF; CDR3nt: TGTGCCAGCAGCTTAGACCCTACTAGCACCGAGACCCAGTACTTC
d_gene: .; v_gene: TRBV18; len: 16; j_gene: TRBJ1-1; abundance: once; CDR3aa: CASRQSLAATNTEAFF; CDR3nt: TGTGCCAGCCGTCAATCTTTAGCAGCCACGAACACTGAAGCTTTCTTT
d_gene: .; v_gene: TRBV6-2/TRBV6-3; len: 17; j_gene: TRBJ1-1; abundance: .; CDR3aa: CASSYSSRVRSFTEAFF; CDR3nt: TGTGCCAGCAGTTACTCATCTCGGGTCCGGTCGTTCACTGAAGCTTTCTTT
d_gene: TRBD2; v_gene: TRBV13; len: 17; j_gene: TRBJ2-1; abundance: .; CDR3aa: CASSLAPGLAGDGEQFF; CDR3nt: TGTGCCAGCAGCTTAGCCCCGGGACTAGCGGGAGATGGTGAGCAGTTCTTC
d_gene: TRBD1; v_gene: TRBV27; len: 16; j_gene: TRBJ1-1; abundance: .; CDR3aa: CASSSRITRGWTEAFF; CDR3nt: TGTGCCAGCAGTTCCCGCATAACCAGGGGGTGGACTGAAGCTTTCTTT
d_gene: TRBD2; v_gene: TRBV5-1; len: 17; j_gene: TRBJ2-7; abundance: .; CDR3aa: CASSLFSGRGTTYEQYF; CDR3nt: TGCGCCAGCAGCTTGTTTAGCGGGAGAGGAACAACCTACGAGCAGTACTTC
d_gene: .; v_gene: TRBV15; len: 13; j_gene: TRBJ2-7; abundance: .; CDR3aa: CATSRDRGYEQYF; CDR3nt: TGTGCCACCAGCAGAGATCGAGGTTACGAGCAGTACTTC
d_gene: TRBD1; v_gene: TRBV20-1; len: 15; j_gene: TRBJ2-7; abundance: .; CDR3aa: CSASLLFRQGYEQYF; CDR3nt: TGCAGTGCTAGTTTACTATTTAGACAGGGCTACGAGCAGTACTTC
d_gene: .; v_gene: TRBV5-4; len: 16; j_gene: TRBJ2-1; abundance: .; CDR3aa: CASSLGGAGGLNEQFF; CDR3nt: TGTGCCAGCAGCTTGGGGGGTGCAGGAGGGTTAAATGAGCAGTTCTTC
d_gene: .; v_gene: TRBV19; len: 15; j_gene: TRBJ2-5; abundance: .; CDR3aa: CASSVGWRGQETQYF; CDR3nt: TGTGCCAGTAGTGTAGGGTGGCGGGGTCAAGAGACCCAGTACTTC
d_gene: .; v_gene: TRBV30; len: 14; j_gene: TRBJ1-4; abundance: .; CDR3aa: CAWNRMGGNEKLFF; CDR3nt: TGTGCCTGGAACAGGATGGGGGGTAATGAAAAACTGTTTTTT
d_gene: .; v_gene: TRBV19; len: 12; j_gene: TRBJ2-3; abundance: .; CDR3aa: CASSHTSDTQYF; CDR3nt: TGTGCCAGTAGTCATACTTCAGATACGCAGTATTTT
d_gene: TRBD1; v_gene: TRBV9; len: 14; j_gene: TRBJ1-1; abundance: .; CDR3aa: CASSVGGGGEEAFF; CDR3nt: TGTGCCAGCAGCGTAGGAGGAGGGGGCGAAGAAGCTTTCTTT
d_gene: TRBD2; v_gene: TRBV28; len: 16; j_gene: TRBJ2-1; abundance: .; CDR3aa: CASSLRRTSGRNEQFF; CDR3nt: TGTGCCAGCAGTTTGCGAAGGACTAGCGGGAGGAATGAGCAGTTCTTC
d_gene: TRBD1; v_gene: TRBV19; len: 14; j_gene: TRBJ1-1; abundance: .; CDR3aa: CASSDGTGGTEAFF; CDR3nt: TGTGCCAGTAGTGACGGGACAGGGGGCACTGAAGCTTTCTTT
d_gene: .; v_gene: TRBV20-1; len: 20; j_gene: TRBJ2-1; abundance: .; CDR3aa: CSASNSVGQLPYGDNNEQFF; CDR3nt: TGCAGTGCTAGTAATTCCGTTGGGCAATTACCCTACGGGGACAACAATGAGCAGTTCTTC
d_gene: .; v_gene: TRBV5-6; len: 15; j_gene: TRBJ2-3; abundance: .; CDR3aa: CASSSPHRGTDTQYF; CDR3nt: TGTGCCAGCAGCTCGCCCCACAGGGGCACAGATACGCAGTATTTT
d_gene: .; v_gene: TRBV30; len: 12; j_gene: TRBJ1-2; abundance: .; CDR3aa: CAWSVKGNGYTF; CDR3nt: TGTGCCTGGAGTGTAAAGGGGAATGGCTACACCTTC